This T cell receptor beta chain was obtained from a study of blood T cells in healthy people across ages. Across the whole study: Capturing about one barcoded beta molecule per two T cells was achieved by template switching.

The second PCR ran about 6 to 12 cycles with a sample-barcoded 5' primer and J-beta primers. Via MiXCR, TCRdb re-called the 5' RACE reads, giving one row per CDR3 protein. Among over 1.5 million distinct CDR3 sequences, just under 50% were seen once, and the ten largest hold 2.1%. The CDR3 consists of 14 residues. The germline V gene encodes CDR1 SQVTM and CDR2 ANQGSEA. V was pared by 5 bases and J by 0 bases, with 10 bases between. Per sample, a minimum of 6.5 million PBMCs were isolated. Samples each yielded at least 6 micrograms of total RNA. Note on this clonotype: Its cognate antigen is unknown.

Study-wide results and limits: Comparison with aged donors showed that long-lived donors had more naive CD4+ cells and higher diversity.

The rearrangement links TRBV29-1 to TRBJ1-4; D is ambiguous. The TCR comes from a woman between 40 and 50 years old in good health. Sequences were obtained from blood. Here the CDR3 DNA reads TGCAGCGTTCTCCAGCGACCAACTAATGAAAAACTGTTTTTT. Translated, it gives CSVLQRPTNEKLFF.